What follows are 9 T cell receptor beta chains derived from one specimen sequenced in a study of T cells in Graves' hyperthyroidism and ophthalmopathy. Amplification of TCR beta CDR3 regions was performed using RNA transcripts as template. HTBI primers were employed in a first-round RT-PCR of the TCR CDR3. MiXCR, run by TCRdb on the multiplex PCR reads, gives a single entry per CDR3 protein. There are about 360,000 distinct CDR3 sequences in the sample; less than 15% occur only once, and around a tenth lies in the top ten. Sequencing input: blood. These receptors were obtained from a woman between 18 and 30 years old with Graves' hyperthyroidism.

This sequence joins TRBV19 and TRBJ1-5, with D possibly being TRBD1 (5 bases). The CDR3 covers 15 residues. The V end was cut by 7 bases, the J end by 0 bases, with 13 bases between. The V gene's germline CDR1 is LNHDA and CDR2 SQIVND (reference sequence). CDR3 sequence reads: CASNPGAYSNQPQHF. The CDR3 DNA follows: TGTGCCAGTAACCCTGGGGCTTATAGCAATCAGCCCCAGCATTTT.

This clonotype was found many times. The chain combines TRBV28 with TRBJ1-4; D gene uncertain. V lost 2 bases and J lost 6, with 16 bases in between. The germline V gene encodes CDR1 MDHEN and CDR2 SYDVKM. This CDR3 is built from 16 residues. The DNA for the CDR3 is TGTGCCAGCAGTTTAGGGGTGGTGGTTCCGGATGAAAAACTGTTTTTT. This encodes CASSLGVVVPDEKLFF.

About this clonotype itself: A much larger clone sits a single nucleotide away, making a read error possible. The gene calls are TRBV5-5 and TRBJ2-7, with D tentatively TRBD2 (5 bases). CDR3 length equals 14 residues. The ends were cut back, 1 base at V and 7 bases at J, with 15 bases in the middle. The germline V gene has CDR1 SGHKS and CDR2 YYEKEE (reference sequence). The CDR3 coding sequence is TGTGCCAGCAGCTTGATAGGACTGTTAAATGAGCAGTACTTC. It translates to CASSLIGLLNEQYF.

Worth noting for this clonotype: It may be a read error: a sequence one base away is much more abundant. The chain employs TRBV25-1 and TRBJ2-7; 8 nucleotides agree with TRBD2. The CDR3 spans 13 residues. The germline V gene encodes CDR1 MGHDK and CDR2 SYGVNS. DNA of the CDR3: TGTGCCGGCAGGCCCGGGACTAGCTACGAGCAGTACTTC. Its protein product is CAGRPGTSYEQYF.

The table lists this clonotype with many counts. For the CDR3, the DNA is TGTGCCAGCAGTTTAGGGGGAGATCAATACAATGAGCAGTTCTTC. Amino acids: CASSLGGDQYNEQFF. The V gene is TRBV28, the J gene TRBJ2-1, with D perhaps TRBD1 or TRBD2 (5 bases each). Trimming cost V 2 bases and J 4 bases, with 12 bases left between them. Per the germline V gene, CDR1 is MDHEN and CDR2 is SYDVKM. This CDR3 spans 15 amino acids.

This clonotype occurred many times. This chain connects TRBV28 to TRBJ1-5; 8 nucleotides agree with TRBD1. This CDR3 is built from 14 residues. CDR1 is MDHEN, CDR2 SYDVKM, per germline. After removal of 5 bases from V and 7 bases from J, the junction contained 7 bases not matched to a gene. CDR3 nucleotide sequence: TGTGCCAGCAGTCCCTCAGGGGGCGGACAGCCCCAGCATTTT. This sequence encodes CASSPSGGGQPQHF.

This clonotype was seen a handful of times. The CDR3: CASRAGVWDTEAFF. The CDR3 nucleotides are TGTGCCAGCAGGGCGGGTGTTTGGGACACTGAAGCTTTCTTT. The V and J genes are TRBV5-6 and TRBJ1-1; D is unresolved. This CDR3 has 14 residues. CDR1 is SGHDT and CDR2 is YYEEEE in the germline V gene. The V end lost 5 bases, the J end lost 3 bases, and 14 bases lay between the germline ends. The variable domain in full, completed from reference TRBV5-6 and TRBJ1-1, reads DAGVTQSPTHLIKTRGQQVTLRCSPKSGHDTVSWYQQALGQGPQFIFQYYEEEERQRGNFPDRFSGHQFPNYSSELNVNALLLGDSALYLCASRAGVWDTEAFFGQGTRLTVV.

This clonotype was counted at least ten times. J is TRBJ2-5 and V is TRBV20-1; TRBD2 is a possible D gene (5 bases). The V gene lost 0 bases and the J gene lost 5 bases, with 19 bases spanning the gap. CDR3 length equals 16 residues. Germline V gene sequence: CDR1 DFQATT, CDR2 SNEGSKA (reference sequence). CDR3 region: CSARDLSGVPGETQYF. CDR3 coding DNA: TGCAGTGCTAGAGATTTATCAGGTGTCCCGGGGGAGACCCAGTACTTC.

In its sample, this clonotype was seen many times. V is TRBV7-2 and J is TRBJ1-5, with D possibly being TRBD1 (6 bases). The CDR3 sequence is 14 residues long. V was pared by 5 bases and J by 9 bases, with 17 bases between. Germline loops: CDR1 SGHTA, CDR2 FQGNSA. The CDR3: CASSPRGGAGPQHF. CDR3 coding DNA: TGTGCCAGCAGCCCGAGGGGGGGTGCGGGGCCCCAGCATTTT.